Listed here is a single T cell receptor (beta chain). Germline V gene lookup returns CDR1 MNHEY and CDR2 SVGAGI. The CDR3 extends over 13 amino acids. Losses at the gene ends were 6 bases for V and 1 base for J; bases not matched to a gene: 3. The protocol was immunoSEQ multiplex PCR, while the TCRdb copy is restricted to in-frame clones and leaves out a portion. There are some 190,000 clones in the sample; 75% to 90% occur only once, and approximately 6.9% lies in the top ten. The sample belongs to a study of blood T cell repertoires in COVID-19. Whole-study context: The cDNA or gDNA used as material had been derived from T cells, B-cell-depleted T cells, or PBMCs.

Sample: peripheral blood. V is TRBV6-5 and J is TRBJ2-7, with 7 bases aligning to TRBD1. This TCR was recovered from a man in his sixties with acute or convalescent COVID-19. CDR3 loop: CASSTGASYEQYF. The DNA for the CDR3 is TGTGCCAGCAGCACAGGGGCGTCCTACGAGCAGTACTTC.